This T cell receptor (beta chain) was recovered during a study of T-cell reconstitution after alpha-beta-depleted transplantation in children. General observations from the study: About two months after transplant, alpha-beta T cells reportedly came from several hundred expanded graft clones. By one year post-transplant, T-cell counts and diversity largely arose from T cells that were newly produced. Elevated TCRbeta diversity at day 60 was traced, in some patients, to surviving recipient T cells and thymic progenitors.

This clonotype was observed at least ten times. The antigen is unknown. Preparation of the TCRbeta library used unique molecular identifiers. TCRdb processed the PCR reads anew with MiXCR; each CDR3 protein has one entry. The sample records around 700,000 distinct CDR3 sequences, 10% to 15% being singletons. V dropped 3 bases and J dropped 1; count of bases not matched to a gene: 3. The CDR3 is 15 residues long. The receptor's source is a girl aged 2 to 10 with congenital amegakaryocytic thrombocytopenia, due to receive a stem cell transplant. V gene TRBV12-3 or TRBV12-4 combines with J gene TRBJ2-1; 7 nucleotides match TRBD2. Here the sequenced sample was PBMCs, taken before TCRalphabeta/CD19-depleted stem cell transplant. The CDR3 loop reads CASSFWGGSYNEQFF. CDR3 DNA sequence: TGTGCCAGCAGTTTTTGGGGGGGGTCCTACAATGAGCAGTTCTTC.